This T cell receptor beta chain originates from a study of CD8 T cells in Susac syndrome. Random hexamers were used to reverse transcribe the RNA input (0.5 to 1 ug). Using its own MiXCR run on the immunoSEQ multiplex PCR reads, TCRdb lists one record per CDR3 protein. The sample carries more than 100,000 distinct CDR3 sequences, under 96% recorded once. Of note for this clonotype: Its target is unknown.

Study results and limitations: The study's TCR sequencing and HLA analysis covered a relatively small number of individuals, and the study acknowledged this.

CDR3 length: 14 residues. Trimming took 6 bases from V and 5 from J, leaving 19 bases between them. Germline CDR1 reads SQVTM; CDR2 reads ANQGSEA. This TCR came from a human donor with Susac syndrome. Source material: CD4+ T cells from PBMCs. J is TRBJ2-5 and V is TRBV29-1; a possible D gene is TRBD1 (6 bases). The CDR3 region is CSVDYRVSRETQYF. DNA for the CDR3: TGCAGCGTAGACTACAGGGTTTCGAGGGAGACCCAGTACTTC.